These 22 T cell receptor beta chains share one sample of origin, sequenced in a study of metastatic and nonmetastatic thyroid tumors. Nobody among the patients had been given any treatment before thyroid surgery. TCRdb re-clonotyped the PCR reads via MiXCR. The sample records tens of thousands of clones, around an eighth being singletons. Sequenced sample: tumor tissue. Receptors were obtained from a female donor with papillary thyroid cancer or a benign thyroid nodule (not recorded which). Some clones in this sample may be carry-over from other donors' samples.

This clone has more than one count but fewer than ten. The chain recombines TRBV6-1 with TRBJ2-5, with 8 bases identical to TRBD1. There are 15 residues in the CDR3. Germline CDR1 and CDR2: MNHNS and SASEGT. J lost 3 bases, V lost 5 bases, and 8 bases had no gene match. CDR3 amino acids: CASSFWQGAKETQYF. The CDR3 bases are TGTGCCAGCAGTTTTTGGCAGGGGGCGAAAGAGACCCAGTACTTC.

This clone was seen repeatedly, ten times or more. The V and J genes are TRBV6-6 and TRBJ2-6; maybe TRBD2 (7 bases). V was pared by 1 base and J by 3 bases, with 13 bases between. Per germline, CDR1 MNHNY and CDR2 SVGAGI (reference sequence). The CDR3 runs to 17 residues. CDR3 DNA sequence: TGTGCCAGCAGTTACTGGGGGGGCTCAGGTGGGGCCAACGTCCTGACTTTC. Amino acid sequence: CASSYWGGSGGANVLTF.

This clone was seen ten or more times. The genes are TRBV28 and TRBJ2-5, with D tentatively TRBD1 (5 bases). CDR1 is MDHEN, CDR2 SYDVKM, per germline. The CDR3 is made up of 15 amino acids. Trimming stripped 6 bases from V and 5 bases from J, with 19 bases between. CDR3 sequence reads: CASSPDRQPPETQYF. The CDR3 DNA sequence: TGTGCCAGCAGCCCCGACAGACAGCCCCCGGAGACCCAGTACTTC.

This clone was detected ten times or more. The rearrangement joins TRBV2 to TRBJ1-6, with 9 bases aligning to TRBD1. Looked up from germline, CDR1 is SNHLY and CDR2 is FYNNEI. J gave up 7 bases and V 10 bases, and 5 bases lay outside the gene matches. This CDR3 is 13 amino acids long. CDR3 sequence: CATKGQGNSPLHF. The CDR3 coding sequence is TGTGCCACCAAGGGACAGGGAAATTCACCCCTCCACTTT. The variable domain in full, completed from reference TRBV2 and TRBJ1-6, reads EPEVTQTPSHQVTQMGQEVILRCVPISNHLYFYWYRQILGQKVEFLVSFYNNEISEKSEIFDDQFSVERPDGSNFTLKIRSTKLEDSAMYFCATKGQGNSPLHFGNGTRLTVT.

This clone was observed at least ten times. In DNA form, the CDR3 reads TGTGCCAGCAGTTACTCGAGTAGGCAGGGGCACTTTTACGAGCAGTACTTC. The encoded protein is CASSYSSRQGHFYEQYF. This sequence joins TRBV6-6 and TRBJ2-7; tentative D call: TRBD1 (6 bases). Germline-derived CDR1 and CDR2 are MNHNY and SVGAGI (reference sequence). The CDR3 contains 17 residues. Trimming took 0 bases from V and 4 from J, leaving 19 bases between them.

This clone was picked up many times. This sequence joins TRBV5-1 and TRBJ1-2; TRBD1 is a possible D gene (6 bases). This CDR3 comprises 12 residues. The V end was cut by 3 bases, the J end by 6 bases, with 9 bases between. Germline lookup yields CDR1 SGHRS and CDR2 YFSETQ. Here the CDR3 DNA reads TGCGCCAGCAGCTCAACAGGGAATGGCTACACCTTC. It yields the protein CASSSTGNGYTF.

The gene calls are TRBV19 and TRBJ2-5, with D hard to call. The germline gives CDR1 LNHDA, CDR2 SQIVND (reference sequence). V was clipped by 5 bases and J by 0 bases, with 10 bases between them. The CDR3 has 14 amino acids. The CDR3 nucleotides are TGTGCCAGTAGTGTCCAGGCAAACCAAGAGACCCAGTACTTC. The encoded protein is CASSVQANQETQYF. The complete variable domain, with remaining parts taken from reference TRBV19 and TRBJ2-5, reads DGGITQSPKYLFRKEGQNVTLSCEQNLNHDAMYWYRQDPGQGLRLIYYSQIVNDFQKGDIAEGYSVSREKKESFPLTVTSAQKNPTAFYLCASSVQANQETQYFGPGTRLLVL.

The table lists this clone with many counts. This sample includes further DNA sequences coding for the same CDR3. V gene TRBV24-1 combines with J gene TRBJ2-1; tentatively, D is TRBD2 (6 bases). CDR3 size: 13 residues. Germline CDR1 KGHDR, CDR2 SFDVKD. V shed 10 bases and J shed 2 bases, with 11 bases lying between them. The chain's CDR3 is CATRDSTYNEQFF. As DNA, the CDR3 is TGTGCCACAAGGGACTCCACCTACAATGAGCAGTTCTTC.

At least ten counts were recorded for this clone. The chain uses TRBV18 and TRBJ2-7; no definite D call. The germline CDR1 and CDR2 sequences are KGHSH and LQKENI. V lost 5 bases and J 2 bases, leaving 10 bases between the germline ends. This CDR3 is 13 amino acids long. Written as DNA, the CDR3 is TGTGCCAGCTCATTCCCAGAAACCTACGAGCAGTACTTC. Residues: CASSFPETYEQYF. Drawing the rest from reference TRBV18 and TRBJ2-7, the complete variable domain is NAGVMQNPRHLVRRRGQEARLRCSPMKGHSHVYWYRQLPEEGLKFMVYLQKENIIDESGMPKERFSAEFPKEGPSILRIQQVVRGDSAAYFCASSFPETYEQYFGPGTRLTVT.

This clone was seen repeatedly, ten times or more. The chain combines TRBV6-1 with TRBJ1-2; D unclear. This CDR3 is 15 amino acids long. Germline CDR1 reads MNHNS; CDR2 reads SASEGT. V was shortened by 8 bases and J by 0 bases, with 16 bases between the two germline ends. The CDR3 coding sequence is TGTGCCAGCGGAACCCGACGGCGAGCTAACTATGGCTACACCTTC. Its translation is CASGTRRRANYGYTF.

This clone was counted at least ten times. This chain links TRBV2 with TRBJ2-7; the D is unclear. This CDR3 is built from 13 residues. Germline V lookup: CDR1 SNHLY, CDR2 FYNNEI. V gave up 3 bases and J gave up 4 bases, with 10 bases separating them. The CDR3 DNA reads as TGTGCCAGCAGTGATGGGATACGGTACGAGCAGTACTTC. Residues: CASSDGIRYEQYF.

The sample holds a few counts of this clone. Possible read error: a much larger clone is one base away. The chain employs TRBV3-1 and TRBJ2-1, with 7 nucleotides matching TRBD2. The CDR3 is made up of 16 amino acids. Losses at the gene ends were 7 bases for V and 5 bases for J; bases not matched to a gene: 14. Per germline, CDR1 LGHDT and CDR2 YNNKEL (reference sequence). CDR3: CASISLGWEGNNEQFF. CDR3 nucleotides: TGTGCCAGCATCTCCCTAGGGTGGGAGGGAAACAATGAGCAGTTCTTC.

This clone occurred many times. V and J are TRBV28 and TRBJ2-4, with D uncertain. Trimming took 6 bases from V and 3 from J, leaving 12 bases between them. This CDR3 spans 14 amino acids. Germline lookup yields CDR1 MDHEN and CDR2 SYDVKM. The CDR3 loop reads CASRPRIFKNIQYF. Written as DNA, the CDR3 is TGTGCCAGCAGGCCGCGGATATTCAAAAACATTCAGTACTTC.

By proportion, this clone is medium-sized. The V gene is TRBV12-3 or TRBV12-4, the J gene TRBJ2-7, with a possible D match to TRBD1 (6 bases). The V and J ends lost 8 bases and 3 bases respectively, with 14 bases between them. CDR3 length: 13 amino acids. The CDR3 coding sequence is TGTGCCAGCGAACCGGGACACGGCTACGAGCAGTACTTC. This codes for CASEPGHGYEQYF.

This clone was counted many times. The chain combines TRBV10-1 with TRBJ2-1; no reliable D call. CDR1 is WNHNN, CDR2 SYGVQD, per germline (reference sequence). Trimming cost V 6 bases and J 0 bases, with 9 bases left between them. The length of the CDR3 is 14 residues. Here the CDR3 DNA reads TGCGCCAGCAGAGCCCCGAGCTCCTACAATGAGCAGTTCTTC. As protein: CASRAPSSYNEQFF.

A few counts support this clone. Since a much larger clone is just one base distant, this may be a read error. Different DNA sequences within this sample yield the same CDR3. The rearrangement uses TRBV24-1 and TRBJ2-5, with 7 nucleotides matching TRBD1. Looked up from germline, CDR1 is KGHDR and CDR2 is SFDVKD. Trimming at V came to 10 bases and at J to 8 bases, leaving 15 bases not matched to a gene. There are 14 residues in the CDR3. Here the CDR3 DNA reads TGTGCCACGCAGGGTAGGGGGCAAGTGGAAACCCAGTACTTC. It translates to CATQGRGQVETQYF.

This clone was counted at least ten times. The CDR3 region is CSVTVMNTEAFF. The CDR3, as DNA: TGCAGCGTGACAGTTATGAACACTGAAGCTTTCTTT. The gene calls are TRBV29-1 and TRBJ1-1; possibly TRBD1 for D (5 bases). Trimming took 6 bases from V and 0 from J, leaving 8 bases between them. This CDR3 is built from 12 residues. Per the germline V gene, CDR1 is SQVTM and CDR2 is ANQGSEA.

This clone was seen more than once but under ten times. With a much larger clone just one base away, this may be a read error. J is TRBJ1-1 and V is TRBV5-4; TRBD1 is a possible D gene (5 bases). Germline CDR1 reads SGHNT; CDR2 reads YYREEE (reference sequence). The CDR3 length is 14 residues. V lost 0 bases to trimming and J lost 4 bases, with 10 bases between them. This chain's CDR3 is CASSLGGESTEAFF. CDR3 nucleotides: TGTGCCAGCAGCTTGGGGGGGGAGAGCACTGAAGCTTTCTTT.

This clone was recorded at least ten times. Other DNA sequences from this sample encode an identical CDR3 as well. The chain employs TRBV20-1 and TRBJ1-2; a possible D gene is TRBD1 (6 bases). Germline V lookup: CDR1 DFQATT, CDR2 SNEGSKA (reference sequence). The CDR3 totals 15 residues. The V gene lost 0 bases and the J gene lost 4 bases, with 15 bases spanning the gap. This CDR3 reads CSARDFQGPTYGYTF. The CDR3 DNA sequence: TGCAGTGCTAGAGATTTCCAGGGGCCCACCTATGGCTACACCTTC.

This clone has at least ten counts. V and J are TRBV10-3 and TRBJ2-1; 8 positions match TRBD1. Germline-derived CDR1 and CDR2 are ENHRY and SYGVKD. V was pared by 8 bases and J by 6 bases, with 6 bases of the junction left unmatched. The CDR3 is 13 residues long. This CDR3 is CAIPGTGSNEQFF. The CDR3 bases are TGTGCCATCCCCGGGACAGGCTCCAATGAGCAGTTCTTC.

This clone has a count of ten or more. Other nucleotide sequences in the sample specify the same CDR3. V gene TRBV6-1 combines with J gene TRBJ2-4; TRBD2 aligns across 7 bases. Germline V CDR1 and CDR2: MNHNS, SASEGT. V shed 4 bases and J 7 bases; nucleotides not matched to a gene: 7. The CDR3 has 14 amino acids. Here the CDR3 reads CASSVGGPGNIQYF. The CDR3 nucleotides read TGTGCCAGCAGTGTGGGAGGGCCGGGGAACATTCAGTACTTC.

This clone was observed at least ten times. The chain combines TRBV2 with TRBJ1-1, with 10 bases matching TRBD1. Germline V gene sequence: CDR1 SNHLY, CDR2 FYNNEI. J was trimmed by 0 bases and V by 7 bases; bases with no gene match: 5. This CDR3 contains 15 residues. This CDR3 reads CASTPGTGVNTEAFF. The DNA of the CDR3 is TGTGCCAGCACTCCAGGGACAGGGGTGAACACTGAAGCTTTCTTT.